The entry that follows covers one TCR beta chain sequence. These data come from a study of blood T cell repertoires in COVID-19. Across the study: Collection of acute and convalescent COVID-19 samples took place in the United States, Italy and Spain.

TCRdb's copy holds only in-frame clones and misses some; the assay was immunoSEQ multiplex PCR. The sample lists 270,000 or so clones, roughly nine tenths occurring once. The ends were cut back, 5 bases at V and 1 base at J, with 8 bases in the middle. The CDR3 is made up of 14 amino acids. The germline CDR1 and CDR2 sequences are MNHNY and SVGAGI (reference sequence). The TCR originated in a woman aged 40 to 50 who had recovered from COVID-19. Sequenced material: peripheral blood. V gene TRBV6-6 combines with J gene TRBJ2-2; D is perhaps TRBD2 (6 bases). The CDR3 nucleotides read TGTGCCAGCAGTCTGGGGGGGAACACCGGGGAGCTGTTTTTT. Its translation is CASSLGGNTGELFF.